One and the same sample provided the 14 T cell receptor beta chains below, sequenced in a study of blood T cell repertoires in COVID-19. Data came from immunoSEQ multiplex PCR; TCRdb stores just in-frame clones and leaves some out. This repertoire shows approximately 260,000 clones, around 90% found once; its top ten account for roughly 7.8%. Sample: peripheral blood. The source of these receptors is a man aged 55 to 70 who had recovered from COVID-19.

J is TRBJ1-6 and V is TRBV19; D remains ambiguous. Germline loops: CDR1 LNHDA, CDR2 SQIVND (reference sequence). The CDR3 is made up of 12 amino acids. The V end was cut by 5 bases, the J end by 9 bases, with 8 bases between. The CDR3 coding sequence is TGTGCCAGTAGTGAGGTCCTTTCACCCCTCCACTTT. Residues: CASSEVLSPLHF.

Only one count was recorded for this clone. The V gene is TRBV6-1, the J gene TRBJ2-5; 7 positions match TRBD2. The CDR3 has 17 amino acids. J gave up 1 base and V 4 bases, and 12 bases lay outside the gene matches. Germline values: CDR1 MNHNS, CDR2 SASEGT. CDR3 protein: CASSVGRGIRPQETQYF. The CDR3 bases are TGTGCCAGCAGTGTGGGGCGGGGGATCCGCCCCCAAGAGACCCAGTACTTC.

CDR3 region: CASSSGNQPQHF. CDR3 nucleotides: TGTGCCAGCAGTTCGGGAAATCAGCCCCAGCATTTT. V and J are TRBV28 and TRBJ1-5; D is unresolved. CDR1 and CDR2 from the germline V gene are MDHEN and SYDVKM. There are 12 residues in the CDR3. Trimming removed 4 bases from V and 4 bases from J, with 5 bases in between.

The rearrangement uses TRBV29-1 and TRBJ1-1; TRBD1 might be the D (6 bases). From germline, CDR1 is SQVTM and CDR2 ANQGSEA. CDR3 size: 11 residues. V was shortened by 3 bases and J by 7 bases, with 9 bases between the two germline ends. The CDR3 reads CSVDRGGEAFF. CDR3 nucleotides: TGCAGCGTTGACCGAGGGGGTGAAGCTTTCTTT.

This chain uses TRBV28 with TRBJ1-2; 8 bases agree with TRBD1. This CDR3 is built from 14 residues. From germline, CDR1 is MDHEN and CDR2 SYDVKM. V lost 2 bases, J lost 8 bases, and 7 bases stayed unmatched. The CDR3, as DNA: TGTGCCAGCAGTTTAGGGCAGGGGGCGGGAGGCTACACCTTC. This codes for CASSLGQGAGGYTF.

CDR3 sequence (DNA): TGTGCCAGCCTTCGGGACAGGGACTATGGCTACACCTTC. Translating it yields CASLRDRDYGYTF. The chain has TRBV6-6 and TRBJ1-2; TRBD1 matches 9 bases. Per the germline V gene, CDR1 is MNHNY and CDR2 is SVGAGI (reference sequence). The CDR3 has 13 amino acids. The trim removed 8 bases at V and 3 bases at J, leaving 4 bases unmatched.

V and J are TRBV5-1 and TRBJ2-1, with TRBD2 matching 8 bases. The V gene end was trimmed by 0 bases and the J gene end by 4 bases; junction bases not matched to a gene: 12. CDR3 length equals 18 residues. CDR1 is SGHRS, CDR2 YFSETQ, per germline. The DNA of the CDR3 is TGCGCCAGCAGCTTGGTACTGGCGGGGGGATCGGGGTACAATGAGCAGTTCTTC. Translated, it gives CASSLVLAGGSGYNEQFF.

The V gene is TRBV10-2, the J gene TRBJ2-5, with 7 bases fitting TRBD1. With 6 bases clipped from V and 5 bases from J, the junction kept 9 bases outside the gene matches. CDR1 WSHSY and CDR2 SAAADI come from the germline V gene. The CDR3 contains 14 residues. CDR3 loop: CASRLDRDRETQYF. The DNA of the CDR3 is TGCGCCAGCAGACTCGACAGGGATCGGGAGACCCAGTACTTC.

This clone was seen a few times. The chain combines TRBV9 with TRBJ2-3; D uncertain. V lost 0 bases, J lost 2 bases, and 10 bases lay in between. CDR1 and CDR2 from the germline V gene are SGDLS and YYNGEE. The CDR3 has 15 amino acids. The CDR3 reads CASSVDALITDTQYF. The DNA of the CDR3 is TGTGCCAGCAGCGTAGACGCACTCATCACAGATACGCAGTATTTT.

The chain uses TRBV6-4 and TRBJ2-7, with 10 positions matching TRBD2. Per the germline V gene, CDR1 is MRHNA and CDR2 is SNTAGT. This CDR3 has 15 residues. Trimming cost V 4 bases and J 3 bases; bases outside gene matches: 6. The CDR3 DNA sequence: TGTGCCAGCAGTGGAACTAGCGGGGCCGACTACGAGCAGTACTTC. Protein product: CASSGTSGADYEQYF.

CDR3 in amino acids: CASSELASGGAEQFF. CDR3 nucleotides: TGCGCCAGCAGTGAGCTTGCTAGCGGGGGGGCCGAGCAGTTCTTC. This sequence joins TRBV10-1 and TRBJ2-1, with 12 bases lining up with TRBD2. The V and J ends lost 2 bases and 10 bases, in that order; junction bases with no gene match: 6. The V gene's germline CDR1 is WNHNN and CDR2 SYGVQD (reference sequence). This CDR3 spans 15 amino acids.

The rearrangement uses TRBV6-5 and TRBJ2-3; 7 bases are a match to TRBD1. The CDR3 consists of 13 residues. V gave up 6 bases and J gave up 5 bases; unmatched junction bases: 5. Per the germline V gene, CDR1 is MNHEY and CDR2 is SVGAGI. The CDR3 DNA reads TGTGCCAGCAGCGCTCCAGGGGGAGATACGCAGTATTTT. Its translation is CASSAPGGDTQYF.

The rearrangement uses TRBV7-9 and TRBJ1-1; possible D gene TRBD1, 5 bases. V lost 5 bases and J lost 4, with 17 bases in between. CDR1 is SEHNR and CDR2 is FQNEAQ in the germline V gene (reference sequence). This CDR3 contains 15 residues. The CDR3 DNA sequence: TGTGCCAGCAGCCCCTCAGGGAGGTTGGGCACTGAAGCTTTCTTT. Encoded protein: CASSPSGRLGTEAFF.

A single count supports this clone. The chain uses TRBV6-2 or TRBV6-3 and TRBJ2-1; 9 nucleotides align to TRBD2. The CDR3 runs 19 residues. CDR1 and CDR2 (germline): MNHEY, SVGEGT. V was pared by 5 bases and J by 5 bases, with 19 bases of the junction left unmatched. The CDR3 is CASSNTRLAVGGKHNEQFF. Here the CDR3 DNA reads TGTGCCAGCAGTAATACCAGACTAGCGGTCGGCGGGAAGCACAATGAGCAGTTCTTC.